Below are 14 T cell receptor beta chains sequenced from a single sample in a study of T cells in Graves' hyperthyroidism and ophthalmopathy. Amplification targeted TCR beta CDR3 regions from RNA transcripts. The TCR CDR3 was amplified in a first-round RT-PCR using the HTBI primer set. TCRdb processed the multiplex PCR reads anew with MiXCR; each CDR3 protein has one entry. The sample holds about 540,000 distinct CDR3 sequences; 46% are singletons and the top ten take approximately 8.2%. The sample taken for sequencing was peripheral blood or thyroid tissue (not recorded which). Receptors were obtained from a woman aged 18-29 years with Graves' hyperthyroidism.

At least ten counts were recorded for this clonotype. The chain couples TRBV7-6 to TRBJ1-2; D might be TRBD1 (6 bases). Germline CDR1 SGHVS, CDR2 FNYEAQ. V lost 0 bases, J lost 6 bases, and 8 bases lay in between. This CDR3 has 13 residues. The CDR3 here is CASSLAGGNGYTF. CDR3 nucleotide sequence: TGTGCCAGCAGCTTAGCGGGGGGCAATGGCTACACCTTC.

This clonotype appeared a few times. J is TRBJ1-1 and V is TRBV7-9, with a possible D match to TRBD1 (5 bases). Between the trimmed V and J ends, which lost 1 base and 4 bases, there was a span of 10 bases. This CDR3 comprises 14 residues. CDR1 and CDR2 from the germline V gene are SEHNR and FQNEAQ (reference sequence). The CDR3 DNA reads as TGTGCCAGCAGCTTAGGCAGGGAGGGCACTGAAGCTTTCTTT. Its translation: CASSLGREGTEAFF.

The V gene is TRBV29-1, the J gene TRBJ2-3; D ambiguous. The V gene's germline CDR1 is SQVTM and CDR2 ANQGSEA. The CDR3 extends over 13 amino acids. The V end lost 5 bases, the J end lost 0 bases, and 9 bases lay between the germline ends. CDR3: CSVTKLSTDTQYF. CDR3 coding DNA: TGCAGCGTTACGAAACTGAGCACAGATACGCAGTATTTT.

The DNA for the CDR3 is TGTGCCAGCAGAGACAGGGGGCGAAGCGAGCAGTACTTC. Translated, it gives CASRDRGRSEQYF. The rearrangement links TRBV12-3 or TRBV12-4 to TRBJ2-7; TRBD1 aligns across 10 bases. The CDR3 loop spans 13 amino acids. V shed 6 bases, J shed 6 bases, and the junction held 5 bases outside the gene matches.

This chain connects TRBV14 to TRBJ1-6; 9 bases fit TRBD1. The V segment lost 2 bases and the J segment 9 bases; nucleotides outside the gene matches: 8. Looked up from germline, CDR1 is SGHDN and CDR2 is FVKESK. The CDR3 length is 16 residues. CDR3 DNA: TGTGCCAGCAGCCAACGTTCCCGGGACAGGGTTTCACCCCTCCACTTT. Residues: CASSQRSRDRVSPLHF.

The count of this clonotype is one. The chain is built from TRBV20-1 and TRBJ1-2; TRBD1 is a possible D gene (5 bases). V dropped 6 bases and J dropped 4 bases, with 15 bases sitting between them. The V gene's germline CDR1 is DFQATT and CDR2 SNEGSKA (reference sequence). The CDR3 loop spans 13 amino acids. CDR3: CSAEGGDLYGYTF. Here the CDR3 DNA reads TGCAGTGCAGAAGGAGGGGACCTCTATGGCTACACCTTC.

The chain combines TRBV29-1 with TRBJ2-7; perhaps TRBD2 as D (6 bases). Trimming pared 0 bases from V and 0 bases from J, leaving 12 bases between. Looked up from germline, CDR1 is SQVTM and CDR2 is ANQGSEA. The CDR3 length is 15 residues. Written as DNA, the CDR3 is TGCAGCGTTGAAGATCGGGGGAGAAGCTCCTACGAGCAGTACTTC. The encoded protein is CSVEDRGRSSYEQYF.

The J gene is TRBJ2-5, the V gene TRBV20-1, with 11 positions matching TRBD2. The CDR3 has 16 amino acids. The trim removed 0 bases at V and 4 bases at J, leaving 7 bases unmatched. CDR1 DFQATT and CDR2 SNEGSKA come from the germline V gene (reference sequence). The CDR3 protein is CSARDGSSGRGETQYF. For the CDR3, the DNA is TGCAGTGCTAGAGATGGGAGTAGCGGGAGGGGAGAGACCCAGTACTTC.

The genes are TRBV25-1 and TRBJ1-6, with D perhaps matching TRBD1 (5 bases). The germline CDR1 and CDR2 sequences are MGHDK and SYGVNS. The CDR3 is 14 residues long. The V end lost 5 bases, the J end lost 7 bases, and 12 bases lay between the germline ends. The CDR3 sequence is CASSQGPANSPLHF. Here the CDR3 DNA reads TGTGCCAGCAGTCAGGGACCAGCGAATTCACCCCTCCACTTT.

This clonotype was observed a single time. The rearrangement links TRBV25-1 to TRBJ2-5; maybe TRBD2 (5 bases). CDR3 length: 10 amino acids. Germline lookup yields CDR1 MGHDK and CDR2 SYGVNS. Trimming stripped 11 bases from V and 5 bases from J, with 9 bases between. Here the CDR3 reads CAAGGETQYF. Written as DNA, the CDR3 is TGTGCCGCGGGTGGGGAGACCCAGTACTTC.

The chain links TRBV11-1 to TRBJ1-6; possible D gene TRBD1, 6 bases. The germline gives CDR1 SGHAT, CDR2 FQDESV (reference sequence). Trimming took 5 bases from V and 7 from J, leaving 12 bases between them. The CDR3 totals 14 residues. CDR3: CASSRMGGNSPLHF. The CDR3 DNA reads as TGTGCCAGCAGCCGAATGGGGGGCAATTCACCCCTCCACTTT.

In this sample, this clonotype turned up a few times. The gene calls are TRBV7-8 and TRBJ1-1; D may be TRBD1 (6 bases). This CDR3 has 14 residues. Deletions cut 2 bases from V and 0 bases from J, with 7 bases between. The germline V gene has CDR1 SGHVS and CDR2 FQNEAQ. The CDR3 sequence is CASSLYRVNTEAFF. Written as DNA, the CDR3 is TGTGCCAGCAGCTTATACAGGGTGAACACTGAAGCTTTCTTT.

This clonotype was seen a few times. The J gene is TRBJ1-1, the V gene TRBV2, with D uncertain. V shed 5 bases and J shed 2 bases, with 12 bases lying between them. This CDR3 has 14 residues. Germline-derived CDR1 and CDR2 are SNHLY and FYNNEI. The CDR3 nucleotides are TGTGCCAGCAGTTACTCATCGGTTAACACTGAAGCTTTCTTT. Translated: CASSYSSVNTEAFF.

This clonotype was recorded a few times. The chain's CDR3 is CASSLTLAVSYEQYF. As DNA, the CDR3 is TGTGCCAGCAGCTTAACACTAGCGGTGTCCTACGAGCAGTACTTC. This chain joins TRBV7-9 and TRBJ2-7, with 8 bases fitting TRBD2. Germline CDR1 reads SEHNR; CDR2 reads FQNEAQ (reference sequence). This CDR3 contains 15 residues. With V trimmed by 2 bases and J by 1 base, 4 bases remained unmatched.